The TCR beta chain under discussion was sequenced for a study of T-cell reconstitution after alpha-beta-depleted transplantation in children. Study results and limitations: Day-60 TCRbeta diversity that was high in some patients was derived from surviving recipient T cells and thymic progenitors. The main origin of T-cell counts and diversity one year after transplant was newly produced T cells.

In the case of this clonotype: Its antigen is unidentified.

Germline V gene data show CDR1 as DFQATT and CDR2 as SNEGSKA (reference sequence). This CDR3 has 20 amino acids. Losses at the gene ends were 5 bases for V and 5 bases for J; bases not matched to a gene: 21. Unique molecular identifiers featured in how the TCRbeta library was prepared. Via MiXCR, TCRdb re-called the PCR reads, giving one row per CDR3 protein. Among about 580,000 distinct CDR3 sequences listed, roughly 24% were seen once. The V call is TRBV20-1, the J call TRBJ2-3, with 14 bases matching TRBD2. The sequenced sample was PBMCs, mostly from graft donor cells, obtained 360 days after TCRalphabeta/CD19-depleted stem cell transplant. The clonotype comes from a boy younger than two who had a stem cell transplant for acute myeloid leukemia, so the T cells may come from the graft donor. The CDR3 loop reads CSAPPPLGLAGGLLRDTQYF. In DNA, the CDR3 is TGCAGTGCTCCTCCCCCGCTAGGACTAGCGGGGGGCCTTTTAAGAGATACGCAGTATTTT.